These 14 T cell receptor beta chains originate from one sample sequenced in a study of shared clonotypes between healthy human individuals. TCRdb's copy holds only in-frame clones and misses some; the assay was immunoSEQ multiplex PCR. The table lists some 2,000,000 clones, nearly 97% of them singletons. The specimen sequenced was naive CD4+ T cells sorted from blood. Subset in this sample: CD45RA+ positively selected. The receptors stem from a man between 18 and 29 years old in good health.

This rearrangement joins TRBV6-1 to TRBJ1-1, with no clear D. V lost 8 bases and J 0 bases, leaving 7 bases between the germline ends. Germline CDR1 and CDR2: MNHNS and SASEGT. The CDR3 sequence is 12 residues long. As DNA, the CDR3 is TGTGCCAGCCGAAGGGTGAACACTGAAGCTTTCTTT. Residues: CASRRVNTEAFF.

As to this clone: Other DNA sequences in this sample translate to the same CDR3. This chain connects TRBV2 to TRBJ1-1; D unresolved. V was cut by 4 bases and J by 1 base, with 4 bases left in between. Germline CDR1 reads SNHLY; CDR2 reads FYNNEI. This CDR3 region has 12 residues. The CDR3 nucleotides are TGTGCCAGCAGTGTAGAGAACACTGAAGCTTTCTTT. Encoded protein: CASSVENTEAFF.

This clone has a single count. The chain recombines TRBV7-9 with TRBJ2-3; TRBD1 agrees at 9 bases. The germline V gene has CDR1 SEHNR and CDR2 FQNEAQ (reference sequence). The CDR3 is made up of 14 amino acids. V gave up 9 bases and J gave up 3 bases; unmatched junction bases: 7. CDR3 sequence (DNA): TGTGCCAGTTCCGGGACAGGGACGACAGATACGCAGTATTTT. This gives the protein CASSGTGTTDTQYF.

The DNA of the CDR3 is TGTGCCAGCAGCCCGAGTTACCTCCACTACGAGCAGTACTTC. Translated, it gives CASSPSYLHYEQYF. The chain is built from TRBV7-9 and TRBJ2-7; D gene unclear. Germline V CDR1 and CDR2: SEHNR, FQNEAQ (reference sequence). This CDR3 contains 14 residues. V lost 5 bases and J lost 3, with 14 bases in between.

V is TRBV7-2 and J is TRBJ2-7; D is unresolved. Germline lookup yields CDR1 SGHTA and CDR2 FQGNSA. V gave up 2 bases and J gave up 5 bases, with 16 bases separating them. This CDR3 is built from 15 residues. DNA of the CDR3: TGTGCCAGCAGCTTAATCACCGGTCGGTCGAACGAGCAGTACTTC. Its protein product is CASSLITGRSNEQYF.

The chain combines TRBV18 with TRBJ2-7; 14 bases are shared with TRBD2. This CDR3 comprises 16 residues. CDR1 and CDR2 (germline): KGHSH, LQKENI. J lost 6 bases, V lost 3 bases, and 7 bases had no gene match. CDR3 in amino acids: CASSPLGLAGGGEQYF. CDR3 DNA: TGTGCCAGCTCACCCCTAGGACTAGCGGGAGGAGGCGAGCAGTACTTC.

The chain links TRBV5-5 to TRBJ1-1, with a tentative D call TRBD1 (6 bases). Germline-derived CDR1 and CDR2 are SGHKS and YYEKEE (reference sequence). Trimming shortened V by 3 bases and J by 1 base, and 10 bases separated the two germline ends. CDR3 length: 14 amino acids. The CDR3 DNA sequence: TGTGCCAGCAGCTGGGGGCGGAAGAACACTGAAGCTTTCTTT. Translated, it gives CASSWGRKNTEAFF.

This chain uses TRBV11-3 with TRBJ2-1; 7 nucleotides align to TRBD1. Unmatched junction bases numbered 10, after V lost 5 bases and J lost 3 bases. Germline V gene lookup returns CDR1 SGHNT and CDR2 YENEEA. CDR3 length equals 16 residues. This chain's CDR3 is CASSRSGTEGYNEQFF. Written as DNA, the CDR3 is TGTGCCAGCAGCCGATCCGGGACAGAGGGCTACAATGAGCAGTTCTTC.

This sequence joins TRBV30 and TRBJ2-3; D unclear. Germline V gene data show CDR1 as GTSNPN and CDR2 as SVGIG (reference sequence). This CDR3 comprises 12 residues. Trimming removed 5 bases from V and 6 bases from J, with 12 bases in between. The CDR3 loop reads CAWASGSDTQYF. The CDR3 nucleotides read TGTGCCTGGGCGTCAGGCAGCGATACGCAGTATTTT.

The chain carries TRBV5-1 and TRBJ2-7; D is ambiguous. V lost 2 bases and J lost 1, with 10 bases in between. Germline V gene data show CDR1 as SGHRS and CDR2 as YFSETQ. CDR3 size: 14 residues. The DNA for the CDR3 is TGCGCCAGCAGCTTAATGTCTATTTCCTACGAGCAGTACTTC. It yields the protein CASSLMSISYEQYF.

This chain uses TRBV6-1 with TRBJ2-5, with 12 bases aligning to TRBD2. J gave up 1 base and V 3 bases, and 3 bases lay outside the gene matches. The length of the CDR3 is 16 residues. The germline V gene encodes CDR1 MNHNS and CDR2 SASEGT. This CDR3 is CASSETSGGGQETQYF. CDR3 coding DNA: TGTGCCAGCAGTGAGACTAGCGGGGGTGGCCAAGAGACCCAGTACTTC.

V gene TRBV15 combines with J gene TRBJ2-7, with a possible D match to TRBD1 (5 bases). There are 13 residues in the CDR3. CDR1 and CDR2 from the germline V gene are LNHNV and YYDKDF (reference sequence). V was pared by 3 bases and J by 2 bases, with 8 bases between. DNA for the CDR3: TGTGCCACCAGCAGGGACATACCCTACGAGCAGTACTTC. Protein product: CATSRDIPYEQYF.

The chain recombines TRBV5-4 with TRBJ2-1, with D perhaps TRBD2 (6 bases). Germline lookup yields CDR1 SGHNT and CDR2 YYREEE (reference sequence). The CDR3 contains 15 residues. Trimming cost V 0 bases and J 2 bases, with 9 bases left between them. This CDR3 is CASSLAGGAYNEQFF. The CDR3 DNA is TGTGCCAGCAGCTTGGCTGGCGGGGCCTACAATGAGCAGTTCTTC.

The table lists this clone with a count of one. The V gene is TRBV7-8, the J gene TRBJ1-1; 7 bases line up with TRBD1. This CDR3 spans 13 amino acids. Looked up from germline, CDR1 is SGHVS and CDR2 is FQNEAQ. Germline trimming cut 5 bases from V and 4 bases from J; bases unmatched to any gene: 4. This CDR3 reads CASSIRQGTEAFF. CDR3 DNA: TGTGCCAGCAGCATACGACAGGGCACTGAAGCTTTCTTT.